The 28 T cell receptor beta chains in this list originate from one sample, sequenced in a study of T cell responses to AZD1222 COVID-19 vaccine. Using immunoSEQ multiplex PCR, the repertoire was profiled, and TCRdb retains in-frame clones only, with some absent. The sample has roughly 120,000 clones, about 95% seen once. Sequenced here: peripheral blood, sampled 28 days after the second AZD1222 dose. Receptors were obtained from an adult who received the AZD1222 COVID-19 vaccine.

CDR3 amino acids: CASSLQDRVGSQPQHF. Written as DNA, the CDR3 is TGTGCCAGCAGCTTACAGGACAGGGTTGGAAGTCAGCCCCAGCATTTT. The genes are TRBV11-3 and TRBJ1-5, with 8 bases fitting TRBD1. J lost 6 bases, V lost 2 bases, and 9 bases had no gene match. Germline loops: CDR1 SGHNT, CDR2 YENEEA. There are 16 residues in the CDR3.

V usage is TRBV10-1 and J usage is TRBJ2-7, with unresolved D. This CDR3 is 11 amino acids long. Trimming pared 3 bases from V and 13 bases from J, leaving 13 bases between. Germline CDR1 is WNHNN and CDR2 is SYGVQD (reference sequence). CDR3 in amino acids: CASSDRSAHYF. The CDR3 DNA sequence: TGCGCCAGCAGTGATAGGTCGGCCCATTACTTC.

The chain joins TRBV21-1 to TRBJ1-1; the table calls TRBD1, which could not be checked here. TRBV21-1 has pseudogene status. The CDR3 runs to 14 residues. CDR3 in DNA: TGTGCCAGCAGCCCCGACAGGGAAAACACTGAAGCTTTCTTT. Protein product: CASSPDRENTEAFF.

This chain links TRBV7-9 with TRBJ2-2, with a tentative D call TRBD2 (6 bases). V lost 5 bases and J 5 bases, leaving 21 bases between the germline ends. Germline CDR1 reads SEHNR; CDR2 reads FQNEAQ (reference sequence). The CDR3 runs 17 residues. The CDR3 protein is CASSLPAAGLLTGELFF. For the CDR3, the DNA is TGTGCCAGCAGCCTCCCGGCGGCGGGGTTGTTAACCGGGGAGCTGTTTTTT.

V usage is TRBV5-6 and J usage is TRBJ1-1; TRBD1 agrees at 9 bases. The germline gives CDR1 SGHDT, CDR2 YYEEEE. Unmatched junction bases numbered 1, after V lost 3 bases and J lost 4 bases. This CDR3 has 13 amino acids. The CDR3 region is CASSSTGGTEAFF. CDR3 bases: TGTGCCAGCAGCTCGACAGGGGGCACTGAAGCTTTCTTT.

The chain is built from TRBV29-1 and TRBJ1-1; no definite D call. Germline CDR1 reads SQVTM; CDR2 reads ANQGSEA. V lost 4 bases, J lost 6 bases, and 6 bases lay in between. The CDR3 length is 10 residues. This CDR3 reads CSVVEAEAFF. The CDR3 DNA reads as TGCAGCGTTGTTGAGGCTGAAGCTTTCTTT.

This clone was observed a single time. The chain has TRBV7-2 and TRBJ2-2; D assignment may be TRBD1 or TRBD2 (6 bases each). This CDR3 comprises 15 residues. In germline, CDR1 is SGHTA, CDR2 FQGNSA. With 3 bases removed from V and 4 bases from J, the gap between germline ends came to 12 bases. The CDR3 bases are TGTGCCAGCAGCTTGGAACGGGGGCCCACCGGGGAGCTGTTTTTT. Translation: CASSLERGPTGELFF.

The V call is TRBV11-2, the J call TRBJ2-1; TRBD2 matches at 12 bases. Per the germline V gene, CDR1 is SGHAT and CDR2 is FQNNGV. Germline trimming cut 5 bases from V and 6 bases from J; bases unmatched to any gene: 17. The CDR3 is made up of 19 amino acids. CDR3 residues: CASSGLAGGPTTLPNEQFF. DNA for the CDR3: TGTGCCAGCAGCGGTCTAGCGGGAGGGCCAACCACATTACCCAATGAGCAGTTCTTC. Supplemented by reference TRBV11-2 and TRBJ2-1, the full variable domain reads EAGVAQSPRYKIIEKRQSVAFWCNPISGHATLYWYQQILGQGPKLLIQFQNNGVVDDSQLPKDRFSAERLKGVDSTLKIQPAKLEDSAVYLCASSGLAGGPTTLPNEQFFGPGTRLTVL.

Only one count was recorded for this clone. This chain links TRBV7-9 with TRBJ2-1, with 11 bases that match TRBD2. CDR1 is SEHNR and CDR2 is FQNEAQ in the germline V gene (reference sequence). V dropped 4 bases and J dropped 7; count of bases not matched to a gene: 3. CDR3 length: 14 residues. DNA for the CDR3: TGTGCCAGCAGCTCCGGGACTAGCGGTAATGAGCAGTTCTTC. Encoded protein: CASSSGTSGNEQFF. Combining the CDR3 with reference TRBV7-9 and TRBJ2-1 gives the whole variable domain DTGVSQNPRHKITKRGQNVTFRCDPISEHNRLYWYRQTLGQGPEFLTYFQNEAQLEKSRLLSDRFSAERPKGSFSTLEIQRTEQGDSAMYLCASSSGTSGNEQFFGPGTRLTVL.

This sequence joins TRBV5-1 and TRBJ2-7; 7 nucleotides agree with TRBD2. There are 15 residues in the CDR3. The V segment lost 0 bases and the J segment 2 bases; nucleotides outside the gene matches: 5. CDR1 and CDR2 (germline): SGHRS, YFSETQ. Here the CDR3 reads CASSLEPGGPYEQYF. The CDR3 bases are TGCGCCAGCAGCTTGGAACCGGGAGGCCCCTACGAGCAGTACTTC.

V is TRBV10-3 and J is TRBJ1-2, with D hard to call. The CDR3 loop spans 12 amino acids. V was cut by 4 bases and J by 8 bases, with 11 bases left in between. From germline, CDR1 is ENHRY and CDR2 SYGVKD. CDR3 DNA: TGTGCCATCAGTGGAGATCGTTGGGGCTACACCTTC. This translates into CAISGDRWGYTF.

This chain uses TRBV11-3 with TRBJ1-1; D is uncertain. The V end lost 5 bases, the J end lost 1 base, and 8 bases lay between the germline ends. The CDR3 extends over 13 amino acids. Germline lookup yields CDR1 SGHNT and CDR2 YENEEA. CDR3 amino acids: CASSPRRNTEAFF. In DNA, the CDR3 is TGTGCCAGCAGCCCAAGGAGGAACACTGAAGCTTTCTTT.

The chain is built from TRBV6-5 and TRBJ2-2; D ambiguous. Germline assignment: CDR1 MNHEY and CDR2 SVGAGI. V shed 3 bases and J shed 0 bases, with 11 bases lying between them. The CDR3 loop spans 16 amino acids. CDR3 in DNA: TGTGCCAGCAGTTATCGGGCGGTGGCGAACACCGGGGAGCTGTTTTTT. Encoded protein: CASSYRAVANTGELFF.

The chain links TRBV29-1 to TRBJ1-2; the match to TRBD1 covers 8 bases. J lost 7 bases, V lost 7 bases, and 17 bases had no gene match. Germline lookup yields CDR1 SQVTM and CDR2 ANQGSEA. This CDR3 spans 15 amino acids. CDR3 residues: CSARRGQDALGGYTF. Written as DNA, the CDR3 is TGCAGCGCCAGGCGGGGACAGGACGCGCTAGGTGGCTACACCTTC.

The table lists this clone with a few counts. The genes are TRBV27 and TRBJ2-7; no definite D call. Germline V gives CDR1 MNHEY, CDR2 SMNVEV (reference sequence). The CDR3 spans 13 residues. Trimming shortened V by 2 bases and J by 0 bases, and 5 bases separated the two germline ends. This chain's CDR3 is CASSLGNSYEQYF. CDR3 nucleotides: TGTGCCAGCAGTTTAGGCAACTCCTACGAGCAGTACTTC.

The V gene is TRBV25-1, the J gene TRBJ1-1; the match to TRBD1 covers 8 bases. The trim removed 3 bases at V and 1 base at J, leaving 4 bases unmatched. The CDR3 consists of 15 residues. CDR1 is MGHDK, CDR2 SYGVNS, per germline. CDR3 loop: CASSETGAPNTEAFF. DNA of the CDR3: TGTGCCAGCAGTGAGACAGGGGCCCCGAACACTGAAGCTTTCTTT.

This clone occurred once. The V and J genes are TRBV6-5 and TRBJ1-5; a weak D match, TRBD1 (6 bases). CDR1 MNHEY and CDR2 SVGAGI come from the germline V gene. This CDR3 contains 14 residues. V lost 7 bases, J lost 0 bases, and 10 bases lay in between. The CDR3: CASTGQYSNQPQHF. The CDR3, as DNA: TGTGCCAGCACTGGACAGTATAGCAATCAGCCCCAGCATTTT.

The chain links TRBV7-2 to TRBJ2-1; 13 bases match TRBD2. This CDR3 has 18 residues. V trimming: 3 bases; J trimming: 5 bases; junction bases outside the gene matches: 10. The germline V gene encodes CDR1 SGHTA and CDR2 FQGNSA. The CDR3 DNA reads TGTGCCAGCAGCTTCTACTTGACTAGCGGGAGGAGGAACAATGAGCAGTTCTTC. Protein product: CASSFYLTSGRRNNEQFF.

A single count supports this clone. V gene TRBV5-1 combines with J gene TRBJ1-6; D gene ambiguous. Germline loops: CDR1 SGHRS, CDR2 YFSETQ. This CDR3 contains 14 residues. The V end was cut by 0 bases, the J end by 5 bases, with 6 bases between. The CDR3 loop reads CASSLDPDNSPLHF. CDR3 nucleotide sequence: TGCGCCAGCAGCTTGGACCCCGATAATTCACCCCTCCACTTT.

On this clone itself: Distinct nucleotide sequences in the sample also encode this CDR3. The chain joins TRBV3-1 (or the pseudogene TRBV3-2) to TRBJ1-1; unclear D gene. V dropped 1 base and J dropped 3 bases, with 6 bases sitting between them. Germline V CDR1 and CDR2: LGHDT, YNNKEL (reference sequence). This CDR3 contains 13 residues. For the CDR3, the DNA is TGTGCCAGCAGCCAAGGGATATACACTGAAGCTTTCTTT. Protein product: CASSQGIYTEAFF.

J is TRBJ2-3 and V is TRBV5-1; D gene unclear. V lost 3 bases, J lost 2 bases, and 4 bases lay in between. Germline V gene sequence: CDR1 SGHRS, CDR2 YFSETQ. This CDR3 is built from 12 residues. CDR3 protein: CASSSNTDTQYF. CDR3 bases: TGCGCCAGCAGCTCAAACACAGATACGCAGTATTTT.

This chain uses TRBV6-1 with TRBJ1-1, with a tentative D call TRBD1 (5 bases). Germline assignment: CDR1 MNHNS and CDR2 SASEGT. The CDR3 has 13 amino acids. Trimming stripped 2 bases from V and 4 bases from J, with 8 bases between. CDR3 in amino acids: CASSEQGSTEAFF. In DNA form, the CDR3 reads TGTGCCAGCAGTGAACAGGGCTCCACTGAAGCTTTCTTT.

V and J are TRBV15 and TRBJ1-5; D might be TRBD1 (6 bases). Germline CDR1 LNHNV, CDR2 YYDKDF (reference sequence). This CDR3 has 16 amino acids. V lost 3 bases and J 2 bases, leaving 14 bases between the germline ends. As DNA, the CDR3 is TGTGCCACCAGCAGCCCGGACAGCAACCGCAATCAGCCCCAGCATTTT. It translates to CATSSPDSNRNQPQHF.

J is TRBJ2-5 and V is TRBV27; no clear D gene. V was clipped by 5 bases and J by 1 base, with 14 bases between them. Germline values: CDR1 MNHEY, CDR2 SMNVEV (reference sequence). The CDR3 is 15 amino acids. The CDR3 is CASSPIATVQETQYF. Here the CDR3 DNA reads TGTGCCAGCAGTCCAATCGCGACGGTCCAAGAGACCCAGTACTTC.

The chain has TRBV10-3 and TRBJ1-1; D is ambiguous. V was clipped by 10 bases and J by 1 base, with 19 bases between them. This CDR3 is 15 amino acids long. CDR1 and CDR2 (germline): ENHRY, SYGVKD. CDR3 sequence: CASLLGQGSNTEAFF. The CDR3 nucleotides read TGTGCCAGTCTTCTGGGCCAAGGGTCGAACACTGAAGCTTTCTTT.

The genes are TRBV30 and TRBJ1-1; no reliable D call. This CDR3 region has 14 residues. The ends were cut back, 4 bases at V and 3 bases at J, with 15 bases in the middle. Germline CDR1 reads GTSNPN; CDR2 reads SVGIG (reference sequence). The CDR3 loop is CAWKGWGLYTEAFF. The CDR3 DNA reads as TGTGCCTGGAAAGGCTGGGGATTATACACTGAAGCTTTCTTT.

The chain uses TRBV28 and TRBJ2-7; D remains unclear. Germline CDR1 and CDR2: MDHEN and SYDVKM. The CDR3 has 11 amino acids. The V end was cut by 4 bases, the J end by 2 bases, with 3 bases between. CDR3 sequence: CASSWTYEQYF. The CDR3 region has the DNA TGTGCCAGCAGTTGGACCTACGAGCAGTACTTC.

This clone has just one count. This rearrangement joins TRBV5-1 to TRBJ1-6; no definite D call. Germline V gene data show CDR1 as SGHRS and CDR2 as YFSETQ. The CDR3 loop spans 15 amino acids. Between the trimmed V and J ends, which lost 2 bases and 7 bases, there was a span of 13 bases. CDR3 coding DNA: TGCGCCAGCAGCTTTAATGGGGATCTGAATTCACCCCTCCACTTT. Its translation: CASSFNGDLNSPLHF.